Many counts were recorded for the clone carrying this T cell receptor beta chain. This sample was taken from a study of neurological immune-mediated disorders. Each CDR3 protein gets one entry after TCRdb re-called the 5' RACE reads with MiXCR. The profile covers roughly 50,000 distinct CDR3 sequences, with about 12% appearing a single time and roughly 10% taken by the ten largest. The sequence came from a woman aged 55 to 70 with HTLV-1-associated myelopathy (HAM/TSP). Sequencing was carried out using PBMCs.

Written as DNA, the CDR3 is TGCAGTGCCCGTGCTACGGCGATTGAGCAGTTCTTC. Its protein is CSARATAIEQFF. V gene TRBV20-1 combines with J gene TRBJ2-1; D unresolved. Per the germline V gene, CDR1 is DFQATT and CDR2 is SNEGSKA (reference sequence). Trimming removed 6 bases from V and 9 bases from J, with 15 bases in between. The CDR3 contains 12 residues.